In its sample, the clone carrying this T cell receptor beta chain was seen a few times. Its antigen remains unknown. The data belong to a study of T cells after yellow fever vaccination. The CDR3 extends over 14 amino acids. Trimming took 8 bases from V and 3 from J, leaving 11 bases between them. CDR1 and CDR2 from the germline V gene are MNHNS and SASEGT. MiXCR, run by TCRdb on the 5' RACE reads, gives a single entry per CDR3 protein. Of 550,000 to 750,000 distinct CDR3 sequences in the sample, approximately 13% are singletons; the top ten hold about 14%. The study, taken as a whole, reports: After the booster, roughly 96% of CD4 and more than 85% of CD8 primary-response clones were re-detected. From the bulk population, abundant clonotypes could contaminate and appear within FACS-sorted repertoires. Although the secondary response was weaker, it peaked faster, at day 5 versus 15.

V gene TRBV6-1 combines with J gene TRBJ2-6, with D maybe TRBD1 (5 bases). The source material was PBMCs, sampled on the day of the yellow fever booster vaccination. The sequence was obtained from a young man who received the YFV17D yellow fever vaccine. The CDR3 sequence: CASWLRGGANVLTF. CDR3 bases: TGTGCCAGCTGGCTAAGGGGTGGGGCCAACGTCCTGACTTTC.